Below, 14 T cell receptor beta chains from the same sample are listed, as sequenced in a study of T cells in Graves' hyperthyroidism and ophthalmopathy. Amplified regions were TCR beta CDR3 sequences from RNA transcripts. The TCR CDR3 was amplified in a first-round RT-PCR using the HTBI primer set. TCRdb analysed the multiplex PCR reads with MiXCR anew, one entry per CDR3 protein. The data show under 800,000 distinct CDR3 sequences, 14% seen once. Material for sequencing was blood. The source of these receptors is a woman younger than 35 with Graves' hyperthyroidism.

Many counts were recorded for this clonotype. CDR3 loop: CASSFRWPTGELFF. DNA for the CDR3: TGTGCCAGCAGTTTTCGCTGGCCCACCGGGGAGCTGTTTTTT. The rearrangement joins TRBV27 to TRBJ2-2, with D unclear. The V and J ends lost 3 bases and 4 bases respectively, with 9 bases between them. CDR3 size: 14 residues. In germline, CDR1 is MNHEY, CDR2 SMNVEV (reference sequence).

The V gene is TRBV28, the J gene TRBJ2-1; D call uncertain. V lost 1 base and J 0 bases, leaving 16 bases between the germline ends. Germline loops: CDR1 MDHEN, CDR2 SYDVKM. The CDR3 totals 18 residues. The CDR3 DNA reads TGTGCCAGCAGTTTATCGTCCCAGACCGAAAGCTCCTACAATGAGCAGTTCTTC. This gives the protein CASSLSSQTESSYNEQFF.

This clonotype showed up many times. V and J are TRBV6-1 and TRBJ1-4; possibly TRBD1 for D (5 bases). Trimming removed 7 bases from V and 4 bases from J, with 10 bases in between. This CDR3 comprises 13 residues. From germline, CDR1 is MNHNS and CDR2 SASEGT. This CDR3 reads CASIGHNNEKLFF. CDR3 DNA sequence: TGTGCCAGCATTGGACATAATAATGAAAAACTGTTTTTT.

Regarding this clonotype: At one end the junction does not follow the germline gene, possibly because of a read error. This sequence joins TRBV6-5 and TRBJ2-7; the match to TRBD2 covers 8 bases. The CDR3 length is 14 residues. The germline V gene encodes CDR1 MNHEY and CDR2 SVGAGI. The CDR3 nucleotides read TGTGCCAGCAGTTTGAGCGGGAGCTCCTGCGAGCAGTACTTC. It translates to CASSLSGSSCEQYF.

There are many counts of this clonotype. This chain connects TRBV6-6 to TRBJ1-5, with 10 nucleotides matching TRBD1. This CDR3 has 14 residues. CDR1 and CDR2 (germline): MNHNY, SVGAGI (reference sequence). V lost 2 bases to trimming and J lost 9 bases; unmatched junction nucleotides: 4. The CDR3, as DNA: TGTGCCAGCAGTTACGGACAGGGGGGCGGGCCCCAGCATTTT. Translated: CASSYGQGGGPQHF.

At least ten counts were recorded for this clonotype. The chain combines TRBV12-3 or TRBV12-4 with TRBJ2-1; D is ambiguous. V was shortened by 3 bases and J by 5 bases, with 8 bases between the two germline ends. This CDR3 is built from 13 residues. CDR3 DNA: TGTGCCAGCAGTTTGTACAGCCACAATGAGCAGTTCTTC. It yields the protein CASSLYSHNEQFF.

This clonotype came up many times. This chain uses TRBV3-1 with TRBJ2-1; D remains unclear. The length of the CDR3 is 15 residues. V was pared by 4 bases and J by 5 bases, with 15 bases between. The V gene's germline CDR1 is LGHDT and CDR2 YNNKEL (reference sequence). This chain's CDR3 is CASSRLQAGNNEQFF. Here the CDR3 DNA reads TGTGCCAGCAGCCGCCTCCAGGCCGGAAACAATGAGCAGTTCTTC.

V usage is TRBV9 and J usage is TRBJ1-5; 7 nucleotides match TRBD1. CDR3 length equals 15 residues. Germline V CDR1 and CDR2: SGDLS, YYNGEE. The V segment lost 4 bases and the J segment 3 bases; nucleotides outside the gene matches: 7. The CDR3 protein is CASSSGGGPNQPQHF. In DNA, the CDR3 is TGTGCCAGCAGCTCCGGAGGGGGCCCCAATCAGCCCCAGCATTTT.

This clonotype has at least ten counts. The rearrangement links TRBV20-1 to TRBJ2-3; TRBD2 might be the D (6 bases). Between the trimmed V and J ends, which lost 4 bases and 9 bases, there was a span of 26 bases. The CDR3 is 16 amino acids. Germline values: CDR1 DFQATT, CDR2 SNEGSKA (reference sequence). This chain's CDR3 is CSAKQETGLPLGTQYF. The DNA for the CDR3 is TGCAGTGCTAAACAGGAAACGGGACTTCCCCTCGGGACGCAGTATTTT.

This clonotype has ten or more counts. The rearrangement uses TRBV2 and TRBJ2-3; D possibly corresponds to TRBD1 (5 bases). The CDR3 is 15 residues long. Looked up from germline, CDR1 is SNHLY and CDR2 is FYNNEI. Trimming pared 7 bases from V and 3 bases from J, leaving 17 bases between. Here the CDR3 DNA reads TGTGCCAGCAATCCAAGGGGAAAGGAGACAGATACGCAGTATTTT. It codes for CASNPRGKETDTQYF.

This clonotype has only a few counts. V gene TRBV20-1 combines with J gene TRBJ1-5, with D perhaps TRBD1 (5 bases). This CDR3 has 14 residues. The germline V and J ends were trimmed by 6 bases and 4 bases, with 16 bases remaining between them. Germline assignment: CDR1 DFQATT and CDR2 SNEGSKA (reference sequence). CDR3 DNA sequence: TGCAGTGCCCAGTCCAGGGTGGGAAATCAGCCCCAGCATTTT. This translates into CSAQSRVGNQPQHF.

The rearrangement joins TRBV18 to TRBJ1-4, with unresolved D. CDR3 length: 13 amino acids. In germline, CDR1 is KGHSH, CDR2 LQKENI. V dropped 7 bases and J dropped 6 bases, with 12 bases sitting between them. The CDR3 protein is CASCGIGDEKLFF. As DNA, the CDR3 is TGTGCCAGCTGCGGGATCGGGGATGAAAAACTGTTTTTT.

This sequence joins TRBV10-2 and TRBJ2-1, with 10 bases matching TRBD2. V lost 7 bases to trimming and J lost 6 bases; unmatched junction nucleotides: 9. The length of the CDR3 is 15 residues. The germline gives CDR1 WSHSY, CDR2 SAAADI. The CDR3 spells CASTSPASGSNEQFF. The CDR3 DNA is TGCGCCAGCACCTCTCCGGCTAGCGGGAGCAATGAGCAGTTCTTC.

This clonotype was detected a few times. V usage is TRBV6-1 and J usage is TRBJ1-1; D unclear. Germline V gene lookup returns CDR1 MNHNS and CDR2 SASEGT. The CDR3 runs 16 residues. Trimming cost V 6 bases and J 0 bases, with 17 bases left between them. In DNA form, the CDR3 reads TGTGCCAGCAGGGGCGAGAATCGGTTTATGAACACTGAAGCTTTCTTT. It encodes CASRGENRFMNTEAFF.